This entry features one T cell receptor (beta chain) sequence. The antigen remains undetermined. This entry is derived from a study of cytomegalovirus exposure and HLA in healthy donors. Findings and caveats of the study: Researchers reportedly found TCR beta sequences accurately predicted most subjects' HLA-A and HLA-B alleles. In an earlier analysis, about 87% or about 30%: the productive usage of most TCR beta V segments.

The primer mix had 60 Vbeta and 13 Jbeta primers. Profiled with immunoSEQ multiplex PCR; TCRdb holds only in-frame clones, not every one. Here the sample spans over 65,000 clones, 75% being singletons. CDR1 and CDR2 from the germline V gene are MNHEY and SMNVEV (reference sequence). The trim removed 3 bases at V and 5 bases at J, leaving 9 bases unmatched. This CDR3 spans 15 amino acids. J is TRBJ1-1 and V is TRBV27; 7 bases align to TRBD1. The sequencing input was PBMCs. The source is a woman aged 25 to 39 in good health and CMV-seropositive. CDR3 sequence reads: CASSLSFRGETEAFF. CDR3 sequence (DNA): TGTGCCAGCAGTTTGTCATTCAGGGGGGAGACTGAAGCTTTCTTT.